The source of this TCR beta chain is a study of blood T cell repertoires in COVID-19. About the research overall: In each case, the material was cDNA or gDNA derived from T cells, B-cell-depleted T cells, or PBMCs.

Authors' processing steps: Estimation of nucleated cell counts was performed using reference gene primer amplification. Clones were read by immunoSEQ multiplex PCR, and TCRdb kept only the in-frame ones, dropping some. V, J and clone size derive from that table, while D and trimming were established from the DNA sequence. This table has roughly 140,000 clones, around 87% appearing once. The TCR originated in a woman in her sixties or seventies with active COVID-19. The sequenced material came from peripheral blood.

CDR3 DNA sequence: TGTGCCAGCAGTAAGACAGGCGAGAATTCACCCCTCCACTTT. Translating it yields CASSKTGENSPLHF. The rearrangement links TRBV6-5 to TRBJ1-6; maybe TRBD1 (6 bases). This CDR3 region has 14 residues. The ends were cut back, 5 bases at V and 7 bases at J, with 12 bases in the middle. CDR1 MNHEY and CDR2 SVGAGI come from the germline V gene.